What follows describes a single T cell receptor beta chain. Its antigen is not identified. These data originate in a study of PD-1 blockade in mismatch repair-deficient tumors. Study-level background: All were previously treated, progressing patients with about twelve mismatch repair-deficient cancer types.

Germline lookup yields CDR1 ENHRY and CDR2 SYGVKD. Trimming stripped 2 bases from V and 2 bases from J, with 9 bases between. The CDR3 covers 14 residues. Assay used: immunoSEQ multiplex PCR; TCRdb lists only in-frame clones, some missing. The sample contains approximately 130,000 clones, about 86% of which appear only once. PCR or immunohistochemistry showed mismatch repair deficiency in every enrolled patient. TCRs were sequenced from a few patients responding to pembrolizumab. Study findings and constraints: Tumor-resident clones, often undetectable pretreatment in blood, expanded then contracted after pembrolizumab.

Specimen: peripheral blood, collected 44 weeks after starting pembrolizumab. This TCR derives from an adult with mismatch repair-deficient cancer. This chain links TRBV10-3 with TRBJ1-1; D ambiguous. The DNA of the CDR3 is TGTGCCATCAGTGAGAACAGAAAAAACACTGAAGCTTTCTTT. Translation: CAISENRKNTEAFF.